This TCR beta chain was captured by sequencing in a study of blood T cells in healthy people across ages. About the study: There was about one barcoded beta molecule captured by template switching per two T cells. Study-level points and caveats: In long-lived donors, naive CD4+ cell counts and diversity exceeded those of aged donors.

CDR1 and CDR2 (germline): SGHTA, FQGNSA. V was cut by 2 bases and J by 7 bases, with 15 bases left in between. CDR3 length: 15 amino acids. This clonotype was recorded at least ten times. The antigen is not known. Through a sample-barcoded 5' primer and a J-beta primer mix, a second PCR was run for roughly 7 to 11 cycles. TCRdb independently ran MiXCR on the 5' RACE reads; one entry per CDR3 protein. The table records some 700,000 distinct CDR3 sequences, 35% to 45% of them present only once. Material for sequencing was blood. The chain joins TRBV7-2 to TRBJ2-1; D is possibly TRBD1 or TRBD2 (5 bases each). The receptor was isolated from an older woman in good health. This CDR3 reads CASSLTRGLQNEQFF. The CDR3 bases are TGTGCCAGCAGCTTAACGAGGGGCCTACAGAATGAGCAGTTCTTC. The entire variable domain, with the rest obtained from reference TRBV7-2 and TRBJ2-1, is as follows: GAGVSQSPSNKVTEKGKDVELRCDPISGHTALYWYRQSLGQGLEFLIYFQGNSAPDKSGLPSDRFSAERTGGSVSTLTIQRTQQEDSAVYLCASSLTRGLQNEQFFGPGTRLTVL.